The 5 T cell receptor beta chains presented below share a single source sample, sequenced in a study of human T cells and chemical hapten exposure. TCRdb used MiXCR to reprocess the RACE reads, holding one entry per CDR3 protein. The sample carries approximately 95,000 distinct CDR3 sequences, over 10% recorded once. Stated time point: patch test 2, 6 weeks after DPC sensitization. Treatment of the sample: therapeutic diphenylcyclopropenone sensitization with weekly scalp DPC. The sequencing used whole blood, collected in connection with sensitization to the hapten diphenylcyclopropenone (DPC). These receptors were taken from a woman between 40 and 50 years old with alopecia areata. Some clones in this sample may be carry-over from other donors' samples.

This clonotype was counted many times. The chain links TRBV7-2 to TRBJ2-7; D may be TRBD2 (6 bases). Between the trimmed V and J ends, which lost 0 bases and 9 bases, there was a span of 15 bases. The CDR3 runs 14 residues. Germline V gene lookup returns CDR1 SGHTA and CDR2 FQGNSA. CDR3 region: CASSLALASEVQYF. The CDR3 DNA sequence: TGTGCCAGCAGCTTAGCATTGGCTAGCGAGGTGCAGTACTTC.

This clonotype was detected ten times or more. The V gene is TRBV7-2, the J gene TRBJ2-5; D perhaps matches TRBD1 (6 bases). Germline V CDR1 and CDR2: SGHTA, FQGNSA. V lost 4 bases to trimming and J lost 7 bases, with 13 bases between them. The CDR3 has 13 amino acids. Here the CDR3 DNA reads TGTGCCAGCAGCTCCAAGGGGGTTCGGACCCAGTACTTC. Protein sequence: CASSSKGVRTQYF.

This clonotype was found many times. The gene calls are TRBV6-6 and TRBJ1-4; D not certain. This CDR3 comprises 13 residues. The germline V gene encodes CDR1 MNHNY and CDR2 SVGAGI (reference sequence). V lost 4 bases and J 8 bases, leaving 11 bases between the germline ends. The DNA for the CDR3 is TGTGCCAGCAGTTCCGGTGCGGGGGAAAAACTGTTTTTT. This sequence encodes CASSSGAGEKLFF.

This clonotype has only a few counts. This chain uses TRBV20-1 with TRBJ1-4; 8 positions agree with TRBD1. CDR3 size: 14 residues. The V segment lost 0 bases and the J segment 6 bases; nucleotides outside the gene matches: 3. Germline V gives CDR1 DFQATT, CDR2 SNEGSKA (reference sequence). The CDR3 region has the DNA TGCAGTGCTAGAGATACAGGGGGAGATGAAAAACTGTTTTTT. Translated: CSARDTGGDEKLFF.

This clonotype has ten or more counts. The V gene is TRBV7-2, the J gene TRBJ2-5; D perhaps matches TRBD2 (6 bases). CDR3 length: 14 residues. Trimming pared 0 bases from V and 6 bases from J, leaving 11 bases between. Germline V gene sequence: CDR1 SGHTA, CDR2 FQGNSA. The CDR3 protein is CASSLAPSVKTQYF. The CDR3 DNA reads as TGTGCCAGCAGCTTAGCCCCTAGCGTGAAGACCCAGTACTTC.